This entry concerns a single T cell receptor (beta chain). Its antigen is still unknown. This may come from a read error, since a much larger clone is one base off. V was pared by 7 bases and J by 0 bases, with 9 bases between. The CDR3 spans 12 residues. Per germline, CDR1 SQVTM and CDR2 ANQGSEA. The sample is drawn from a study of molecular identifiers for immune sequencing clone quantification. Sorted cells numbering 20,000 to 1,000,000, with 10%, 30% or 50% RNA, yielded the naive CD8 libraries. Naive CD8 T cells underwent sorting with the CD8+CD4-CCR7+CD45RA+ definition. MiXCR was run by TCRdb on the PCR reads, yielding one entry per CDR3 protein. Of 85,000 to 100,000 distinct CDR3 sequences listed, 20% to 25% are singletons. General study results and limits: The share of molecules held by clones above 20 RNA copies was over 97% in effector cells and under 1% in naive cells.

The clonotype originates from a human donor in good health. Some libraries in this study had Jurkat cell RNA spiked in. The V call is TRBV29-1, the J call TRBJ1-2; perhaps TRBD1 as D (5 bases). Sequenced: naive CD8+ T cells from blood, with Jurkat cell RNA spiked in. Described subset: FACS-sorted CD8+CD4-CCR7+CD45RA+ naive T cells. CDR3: CSGQGSNYGYTF. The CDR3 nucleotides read TGCAGCGGCCAGGGCTCTAACTATGGCTACACCTTC.